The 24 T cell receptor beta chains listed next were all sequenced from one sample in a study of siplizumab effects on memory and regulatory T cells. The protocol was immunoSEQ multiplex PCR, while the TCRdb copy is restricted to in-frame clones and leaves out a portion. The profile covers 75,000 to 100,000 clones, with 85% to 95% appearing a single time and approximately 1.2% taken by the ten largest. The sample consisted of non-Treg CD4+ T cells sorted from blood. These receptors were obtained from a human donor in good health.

The CDR3 DNA is TGTGCCAGCAGGACTAGCGGGAGGGCCCCCCCATCCTACGAGCAGTACTTC. The encoded protein is CASRTSGRAPPSYEQYF. The V call is TRBV28, the J call TRBJ2-7; 14 nucleotides line up with TRBD2. Germline assignment: CDR1 MDHEN and CDR2 SYDVKM. After removal of 6 bases from V and 1 base from J, the junction contained 8 bases not matched to a gene. This CDR3 comprises 17 residues.

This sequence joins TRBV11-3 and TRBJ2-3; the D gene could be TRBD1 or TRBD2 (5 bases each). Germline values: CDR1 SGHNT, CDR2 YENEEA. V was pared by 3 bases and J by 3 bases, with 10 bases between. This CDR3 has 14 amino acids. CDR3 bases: TGTGCCAGCAGCTTCCGGGGCAGTACAGATACGCAGTATTTT. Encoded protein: CASSFRGSTDTQYF.

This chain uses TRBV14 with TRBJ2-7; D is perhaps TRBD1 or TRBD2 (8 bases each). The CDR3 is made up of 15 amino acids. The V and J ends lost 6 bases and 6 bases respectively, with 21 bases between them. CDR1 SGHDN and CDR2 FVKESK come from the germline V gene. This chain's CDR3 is CASSRSGTGAVEQYF. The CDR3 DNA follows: TGTGCCAGCAGTCGTAGCGGGACAGGCGCCGTCGAGCAGTACTTC.

CDR3 loop: CASSQAADRGELFF. CDR3 nucleotide sequence: TGTGCCAGCAGCCAAGCGGCGGACCGCGGGGAGCTGTTTTTT. The V gene is TRBV4-2, the J gene TRBJ2-2; D unclear. Germline V gives CDR1 LGHNA, CDR2 YNFKEQ. This CDR3 is built from 14 residues. V dropped 1 base and J dropped 7 bases, with 10 bases sitting between them.

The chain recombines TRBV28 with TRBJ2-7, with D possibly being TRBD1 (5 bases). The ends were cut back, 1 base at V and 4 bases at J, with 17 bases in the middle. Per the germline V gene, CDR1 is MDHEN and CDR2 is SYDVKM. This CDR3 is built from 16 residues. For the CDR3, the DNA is TGTGCCAGCAGTTTATTAGGGGCTAGTAAGATGTACGAGCAGTACTTC. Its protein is CASSLLGASKMYEQYF.

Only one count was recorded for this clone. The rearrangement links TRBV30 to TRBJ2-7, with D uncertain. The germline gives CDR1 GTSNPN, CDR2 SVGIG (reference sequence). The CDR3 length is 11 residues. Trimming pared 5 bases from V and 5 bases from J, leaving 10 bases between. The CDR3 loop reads CAWGNLNEQYF. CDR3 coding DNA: TGTGCCTGGGGAAATTTAAACGAGCAGTACTTC.

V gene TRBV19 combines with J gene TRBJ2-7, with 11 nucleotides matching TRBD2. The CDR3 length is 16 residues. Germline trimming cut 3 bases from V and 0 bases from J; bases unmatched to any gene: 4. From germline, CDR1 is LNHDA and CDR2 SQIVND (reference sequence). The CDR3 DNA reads TGTGCCAGTAGTATCCCCGGGACTAGCGGCTCCTACGAGCAGTACTTC. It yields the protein CASSIPGTSGSYEQYF. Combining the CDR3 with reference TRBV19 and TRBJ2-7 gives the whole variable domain DGGITQSPKYLFRKEGQNVTLSCEQNLNHDAMYWYRQDPGQGLRLIYYSQIVNDFQKGDIAEGYSVSREKKESFPLTVTSAQKNPTAFYLCASSIPGTSGSYEQYFGPGTRLTVT.

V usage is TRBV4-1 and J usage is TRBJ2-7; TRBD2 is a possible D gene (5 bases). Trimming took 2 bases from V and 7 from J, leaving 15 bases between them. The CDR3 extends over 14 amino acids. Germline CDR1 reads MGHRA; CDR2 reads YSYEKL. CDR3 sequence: CASSQLVVSGEQYF. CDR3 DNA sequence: TGCGCCAGCAGCCAATTAGTTGTATCGGGGGAGCAGTACTTC.

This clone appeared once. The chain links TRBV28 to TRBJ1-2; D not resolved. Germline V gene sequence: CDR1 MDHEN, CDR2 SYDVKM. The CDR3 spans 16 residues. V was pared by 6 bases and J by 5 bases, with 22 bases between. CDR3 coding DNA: TGTGCCAGCAGCCGCGGCGGGTGGAACCGCGGTTATGGCTACACCTTC. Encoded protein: CASSRGGWNRGYGYTF.

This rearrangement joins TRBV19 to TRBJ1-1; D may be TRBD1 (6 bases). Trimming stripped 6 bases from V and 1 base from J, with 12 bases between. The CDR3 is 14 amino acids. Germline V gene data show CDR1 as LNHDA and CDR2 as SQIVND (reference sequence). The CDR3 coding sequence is TGTGCCAGTAGGCCCTTGGGGGCGAACACTGAAGCTTTCTTT. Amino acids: CASRPLGANTEAFF.

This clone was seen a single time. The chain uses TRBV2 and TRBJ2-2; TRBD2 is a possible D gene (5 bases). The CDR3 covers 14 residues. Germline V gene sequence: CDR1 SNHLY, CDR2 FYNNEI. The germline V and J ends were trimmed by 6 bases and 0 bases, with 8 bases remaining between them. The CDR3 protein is CASSRTANTGELFF. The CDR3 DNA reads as TGTGCCAGCAGCAGGACTGCGAACACCGGGGAGCTGTTTTTT.

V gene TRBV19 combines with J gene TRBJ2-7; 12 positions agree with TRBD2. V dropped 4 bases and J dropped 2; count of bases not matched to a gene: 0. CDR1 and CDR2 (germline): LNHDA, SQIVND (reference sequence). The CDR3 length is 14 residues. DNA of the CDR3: TGTGCCAGTAGTACTAGCGGGAGGGCCTACGAGCAGTACTTC. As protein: CASSTSGRAYEQYF.

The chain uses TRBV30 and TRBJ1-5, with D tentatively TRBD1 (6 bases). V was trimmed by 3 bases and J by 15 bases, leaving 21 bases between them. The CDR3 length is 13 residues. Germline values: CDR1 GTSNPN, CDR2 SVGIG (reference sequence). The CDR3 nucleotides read TGTGCCTGGAGCACAACGTTAGGGGGGAATCCGCATTTT. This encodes CAWSTTLGGNPHF.

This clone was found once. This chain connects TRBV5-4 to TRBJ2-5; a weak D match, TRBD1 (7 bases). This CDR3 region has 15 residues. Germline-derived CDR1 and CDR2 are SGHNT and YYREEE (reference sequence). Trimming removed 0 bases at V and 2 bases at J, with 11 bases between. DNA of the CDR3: TGTGCCAGCAGCTTGGGCGGGACAGCACAAGAGACCCAGTACTTC. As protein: CASSLGGTAQETQYF.

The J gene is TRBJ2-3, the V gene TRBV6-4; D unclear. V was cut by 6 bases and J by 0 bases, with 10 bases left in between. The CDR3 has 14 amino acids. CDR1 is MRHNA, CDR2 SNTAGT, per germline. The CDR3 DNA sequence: TGTGCCAGCAGGTTGACAACTAGCACAGATACGCAGTATTTT. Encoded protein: CASRLTTSTDTQYF.

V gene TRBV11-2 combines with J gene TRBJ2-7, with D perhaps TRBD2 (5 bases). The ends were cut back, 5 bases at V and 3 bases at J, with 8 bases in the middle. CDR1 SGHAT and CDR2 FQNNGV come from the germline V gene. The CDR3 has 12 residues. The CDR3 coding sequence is TGTGCCAGCAGCGTGGGGAGCTACGAGCAGTACTTC. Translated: CASSVGSYEQYF.

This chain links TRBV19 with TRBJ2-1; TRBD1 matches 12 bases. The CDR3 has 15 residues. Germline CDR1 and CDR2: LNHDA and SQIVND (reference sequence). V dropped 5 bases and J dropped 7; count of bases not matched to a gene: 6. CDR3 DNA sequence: TGTGCCAGTAGTCCCGGGACAGGGGGCCTTAATGAGCAGTTCTTC. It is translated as CASSPGTGGLNEQFF.

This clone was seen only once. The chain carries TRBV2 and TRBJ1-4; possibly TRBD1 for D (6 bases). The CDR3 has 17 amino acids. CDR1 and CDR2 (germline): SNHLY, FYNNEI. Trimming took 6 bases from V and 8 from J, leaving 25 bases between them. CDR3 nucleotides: TGTGCCAGCAGCCGCGATACCAGACAGGCTGGGGTGGAAAAACTGTTTTTT. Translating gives CASSRDTRQAGVEKLFF. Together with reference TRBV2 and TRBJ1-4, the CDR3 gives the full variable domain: EPEVTQTPSHQVTQMGQEVILRCVPISNHLYFYWYRQILGQKVEFLVSFYNNEISEKSEIFDDQFSVERPDGSNFTLKIRSTKLEDSAMYFCASSRDTRQAGVEKLFFGSGTQLSVL.

In nucleotides, the CDR3 is TGTGCCAGCTCACGACAGGAGCGGGAGCGGTATTTT. It specifies CASSRQERERYF. This chain uses TRBV18 with TRBJ2-3; 8 bases fit TRBD2. V gave up 4 bases and J gave up 14 bases; unmatched junction bases: 8. Germline CDR1 is KGHSH and CDR2 is LQKENI. The CDR3 sequence is 12 residues long.

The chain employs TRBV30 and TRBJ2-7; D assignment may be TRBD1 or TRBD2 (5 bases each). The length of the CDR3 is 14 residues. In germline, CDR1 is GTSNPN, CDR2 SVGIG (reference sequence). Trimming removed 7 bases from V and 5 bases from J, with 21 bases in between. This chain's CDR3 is CALSKGPGSNEQYF. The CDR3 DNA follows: TGTGCCTTGTCAAAGGGCCCAGGGAGTAACGAGCAGTACTTC. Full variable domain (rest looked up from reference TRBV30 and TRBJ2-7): SQTIHQWPATLVQPVGSPLSLECTVEGTSNPNLYWYRQAAGRGLQLLFYSVGIGQISSEVPQNLSASRPQDRQFILSSKKLLLSDSGFYLCALSKGPGSNEQYFGPGTRLTVT.

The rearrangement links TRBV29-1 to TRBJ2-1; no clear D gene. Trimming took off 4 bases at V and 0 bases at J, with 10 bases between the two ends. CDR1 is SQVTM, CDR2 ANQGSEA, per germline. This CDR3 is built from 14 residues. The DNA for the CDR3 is TGCAGCGTTGTGACCGGGTTCTCCTACAATGAGCAGTTCTTC. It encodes CSVVTGFSYNEQFF.

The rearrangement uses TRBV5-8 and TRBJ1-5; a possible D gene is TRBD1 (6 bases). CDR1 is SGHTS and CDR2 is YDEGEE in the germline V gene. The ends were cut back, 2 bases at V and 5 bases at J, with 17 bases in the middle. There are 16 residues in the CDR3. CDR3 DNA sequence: TGTGCCAGCAGCTTAGACGGGACACCCCTGGATCAGCCCCAGCATTTT. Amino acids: CASSLDGTPLDQPQHF.

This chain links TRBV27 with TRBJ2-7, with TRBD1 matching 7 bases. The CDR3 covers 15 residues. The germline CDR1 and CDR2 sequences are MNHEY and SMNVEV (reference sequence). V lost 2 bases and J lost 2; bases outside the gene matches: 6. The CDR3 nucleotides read TGTGCCAGCAGTTTAGGGCCCGGGACAGCCTACGAGCAGTACTTC. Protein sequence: CASSLGPGTAYEQYF.

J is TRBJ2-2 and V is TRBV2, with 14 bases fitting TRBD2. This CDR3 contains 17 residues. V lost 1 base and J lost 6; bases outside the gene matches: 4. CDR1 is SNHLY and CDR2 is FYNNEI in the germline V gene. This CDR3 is CASSEETGLAGAGELFF. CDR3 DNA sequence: TGTGCCAGCAGTGAAGAGACGGGACTAGCGGGAGCCGGGGAGCTGTTTTTT.